Sequencing of this T cell receptor (beta chain) was carried out in a study of shared clonotypes between healthy human individuals. Study-wide results and caveats: Clonotype sharing across four donors was observed for about 5.2% of naive CD4 clonotypes. Exclusively blood specimens were collected; tissue repertoires likely differ. Rarefaction curves obtained for sorted subsets showed sequencing incomplete despite large depth. In having few donors, the study represented limited genetic and exposure-history diversity.

As regards this clone: Its antigen remains unidentified.

Trimming removed 0 bases from V and 5 bases from J, with 8 bases in between. Germline CDR1 and CDR2: WSHSY and SAAADI. The CDR3 has 13 residues. TCRdb's table, derived via immunoSEQ multiplex PCR, lists solely in-frame clones and lacks some. Of more than 150,000 clones listed, 90% to 95% are singletons. The chain couples TRBV10-2 to TRBJ2-7; no clear D gene. This clonotype was sampled from a woman aged 30 to 39 in good health. The source material was naive CD4+ T cells sorted from blood. Specified subset: CD45RA+ positively selected. Written as DNA, the CDR3 is TGCGCCAGCAGTGAGTCTACGTTCAACGAGCAGTACTTC. It translates to CASSESTFNEQYF.